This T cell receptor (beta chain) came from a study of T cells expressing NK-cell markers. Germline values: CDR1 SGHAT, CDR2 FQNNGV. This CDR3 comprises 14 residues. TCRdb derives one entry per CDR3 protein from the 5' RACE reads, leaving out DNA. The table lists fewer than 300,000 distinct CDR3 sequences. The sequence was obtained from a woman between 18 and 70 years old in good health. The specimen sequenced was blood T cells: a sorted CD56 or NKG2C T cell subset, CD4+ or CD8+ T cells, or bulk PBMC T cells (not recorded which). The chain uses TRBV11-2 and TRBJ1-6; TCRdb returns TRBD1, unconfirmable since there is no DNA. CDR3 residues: CASSFEGRNSPLHF. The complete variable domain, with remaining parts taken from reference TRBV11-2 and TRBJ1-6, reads EAGVAQSPRYKIIEKRQSVAFWCNPISGHATLYWYQQILGQGPKLLIQFQNNGVVDDSQLPKDRFSAERLKGVDSTLKIQPAKLEDSAVYLCASSFEGRNSPLHFGNGTRLTVT.